The 28 T cell receptor beta chains below all came from one sample that was sequenced in a study of blood T cell repertoires in COVID-19. Sequencing used immunoSEQ multiplex PCR; TCRdb keeps in-frame clones, though not all of them. The table has around 220,000 clones, around 82% seen once. Sequenced input: peripheral blood. The receptors derive from a woman aged 80 or over with active or convalescent COVID-19.

The V call is TRBV10-3, the J call TRBJ1-1, with 8 bases aligning to TRBD1. The germline V gene has CDR1 ENHRY and CDR2 SYGVKD. The length of the CDR3 is 18 residues. Trimming took 3 bases from V and 1 from J; bases not matched to a gene: 13. The CDR3 sequence: CAISDFPLQGAGNTEAFF. The CDR3 DNA reads as TGTGCCATCAGTGATTTTCCACTTCAGGGGGCTGGGAACACTGAAGCTTTCTTT.

The rearrangement joins TRBV5-6 to TRBJ1-6, with D maybe TRBD1 (5 bases). The V and J ends lost 2 bases and 9 bases respectively, with 12 bases between them. The germline gives CDR1 SGHDT, CDR2 YYEEEE. The CDR3 covers 14 residues. DNA for the CDR3: TGTGCCAGCAGCTTCGGCCGGAGGGGTTCACCCCTCCACTTT. This gives the protein CASSFGRRGSPLHF.

This clone showed up just once. This sequence joins TRBV5-1 and TRBJ1-4, with 7 nucleotides matching TRBD1. The V gene end was trimmed by 4 bases and the J gene end by 5 bases; junction bases not matched to a gene: 8. The CDR3 contains 15 residues. Germline CDR1 reads SGHRS; CDR2 reads YFSETQ. The CDR3 reads CASSGGGAGNEKLFF. Here the CDR3 DNA reads TGCGCCAGCAGCGGAGGGGGCGCTGGGAATGAAAAACTGTTTTTT.

The CDR3, as DNA: TGTGCCAGCAGTTTCATCGACAGAACCAACACCATATATTTT. This encodes CASSFIDRTNTIYF. The genes are TRBV6-6 and TRBJ1-3, with a weak D call TRBD1 (5 bases). Germline CDR1 is MNHNY and CDR2 is SVGAGI (reference sequence). This CDR3 spans 14 amino acids. Trimming pared 4 bases from V and 7 bases from J, leaving 14 bases between.

This clone showed up just once. The genes are TRBV3-1 (or the pseudogene TRBV3-2) and TRBJ2-3; no reliable D call. Trimming left V 5 bases short and J 0 bases short, with 18 bases between. Germline CDR1 is LGHDT and CDR2 is YNNKEL (reference sequence). This CDR3 has 17 residues. The CDR3 sequence is CASSTRRGVPSTDTQYF. CDR3 DNA sequence: TGTGCCAGCAGCACGCGACGAGGAGTACCTAGCACAGATACGCAGTATTTT.

This chain connects TRBV10-3 to TRBJ2-1; 11 positions agree with TRBD2. The germline V gene has CDR1 ENHRY and CDR2 SYGVKD. J was trimmed by 6 bases and V by 8 bases; bases with no gene match: 6. The CDR3 consists of 14 residues. Written as DNA, the CDR3 is TGTGCCATCCATAGCGGGAGGGCCGCCAATGAGCAGTTCTTC. Translation: CAIHSGRAANEQFF.

The chain uses TRBV28 and TRBJ2-3, with TRBD2 identical over 14 bases. CDR1 is MDHEN and CDR2 is SYDVKM in the germline V gene. The CDR3 has 19 residues. With 3 bases clipped from V and 0 bases from J, the junction kept 8 bases outside the gene matches. CDR3 protein: CASSFPGLAGGPSTDTQYF. In DNA, the CDR3 is TGTGCCAGCAGTTTTCCTGGACTAGCGGGGGGACCAAGCACAGATACGCAGTATTTT. The full variable domain, in which reference TRBV28 and TRBJ2-3 provide the parts outside the CDR3, is DVKVTQSSRYLVKRTGEKVFLECVQDMDHENMFWYRQDPGLGLRLIYFSYDVKMKEKGDIPEGYSVSREKKERFSLILESASTNQTSMYLCASSFPGLAGGPSTDTQYFGPGTRLTVL.

This chain uses TRBV10-3 with TRBJ2-1; 12 bases are a match to TRBD2. In germline, CDR1 is ENHRY, CDR2 SYGVKD. V shed 4 bases, J shed 4 bases, and the junction held 8 bases outside the gene matches. The CDR3 has 17 residues. The CDR3 bases are TGTGCCATCAGTGGGCTAGCGGGAGGGAAGGGATACAATGAGCAGTTCTTC. It translates to CAISGLAGGKGYNEQFF.

The chain joins TRBV27 to TRBJ1-6; maybe TRBD1 (6 bases). The CDR3 covers 13 residues. Germline CDR1 and CDR2: MNHEY and SMNVEV (reference sequence). V gave up 10 bases and J gave up 7 bases, with 14 bases separating them. The CDR3 sequence: CATKDSKNSPLHF. Here the CDR3 DNA reads TGTGCCACCAAGGACAGTAAGAATTCACCCCTCCACTTT.

J is TRBJ1-5 and V is TRBV28, with a tentative D call TRBD1 (5 bases). The CDR3 covers 13 residues. The ends were cut back, 8 bases at V and 6 bases at J, with 14 bases in the middle. From germline, CDR1 is MDHEN and CDR2 SYDVKM. The CDR3 DNA reads TGTGCCAGCTCCCAGGGATCCACTCAGCCCCAGCATTTT. This sequence encodes CASSQGSTQPQHF.

This chain links TRBV2 with TRBJ1-5, with D perhaps matching TRBD1 (6 bases). Germline values: CDR1 SNHLY, CDR2 FYNNEI. The CDR3 contains 14 residues. Trimming cost V 6 bases and J 7 bases, with 16 bases left between them. The CDR3 DNA reads as TGTGCCAGCAGGGGAAACAGGGTCGGGCAGCCCCAGCATTTT. Protein: CASRGNRVGQPQHF.

This clone appeared a single time. V gene TRBV2 combines with J gene TRBJ1-1, with D possibly being TRBD1 (5 bases). The CDR3 runs to 13 residues. In germline, CDR1 is SNHLY, CDR2 FYNNEI. V was cut by 8 bases and J by 4 bases, with 14 bases left in between. The CDR3: CASPPAGPTEAFF. CDR3 coding DNA: TGTGCCAGCCCGCCGGCAGGGCCCACTGAAGCTTTCTTT.

The chain links TRBV2 to TRBJ2-7, with 7 bases fitting TRBD1. Germline-derived CDR1 and CDR2 are SNHLY and FYNNEI. The CDR3 extends over 12 amino acids. Trimming removed 7 bases from V and 5 bases from J; junction bases left unmatched: 5. The CDR3 coding sequence is TGTGCCAGCAATACAGGGGCTAACGAGCAGTACTTC. Protein: CASNTGANEQYF.

The rearrangement joins TRBV29-1 to TRBJ2-1; tentative D call: TRBD1 (5 bases). Trimming took off 2 bases at V and 9 bases at J, with 14 bases between the two ends. The germline V gene encodes CDR1 SQVTM and CDR2 ANQGSEA. This CDR3 has 13 amino acids. The CDR3 region has the DNA TGCAGCGTTGAACGACCCAGGGCCGGTGAGCAGTTCTTC. This codes for CSVERPRAGEQFF.

In this sample, this clone turned up a few times. V gene TRBV19 combines with J gene TRBJ1-4; D ambiguous. The germline V and J ends were trimmed by 6 bases and 3 bases, with 8 bases remaining between them. The CDR3 has 13 residues. The germline gives CDR1 LNHDA, CDR2 SQIVND (reference sequence). The CDR3 reads CASSREANEKLFF. CDR3 DNA: TGTGCCAGTAGCCGGGAAGCTAATGAAAAACTGTTTTTT.

The V and J genes are TRBV19 and TRBJ1-2, with 7 bases lining up with TRBD1. The CDR3 runs 13 residues. Germline V gene data show CDR1 as LNHDA and CDR2 as SQIVND (reference sequence). The ends lost 8 bases at V and 2 bases at J; junction bases unmatched: 5. CDR3 bases: TGTGCCAGTTCGACAGGGATAAACTATGGCTACACCTTC. It translates to CASSTGINYGYTF.

The gene calls are TRBV4-1 and TRBJ1-6; D is perhaps TRBD1 (5 bases). CDR1 MGHRA and CDR2 YSYEKL come from the germline V gene. The CDR3 extends over 14 amino acids. V lost 4 bases and J 7 bases, leaving 11 bases between the germline ends. CDR3: CASSPPRANSPLHF. Here the CDR3 DNA reads TGCGCCAGCAGCCCCCCCAGGGCGAATTCACCCCTCCACTTT.

This clone was seen a handful of times. V and J are TRBV6-5 and TRBJ1-2, with TRBD1 matching 7 bases. Germline CDR1 MNHEY, CDR2 SVGAGI. The J segment lost 7 bases and the V segment lost 6 bases, leaving 11 bases of the junction unmatched. The CDR3 spans 14 residues. The CDR3 coding sequence is TGTGCCAGCAGCCATAAGGGGGCAGTGCGTGGCTACACCTTC. Translation gives CASSHKGAVRGYTF.

J is TRBJ2-3 and V is TRBV10-2; 9 positions agree with TRBD2. V gave up 3 bases and J gave up 2 bases; unmatched junction bases: 9. CDR3 length: 17 residues. Germline V gives CDR1 WSHSY, CDR2 SAAADI. CDR3: CASSDWSGGSLTDTQYF. CDR3 sequence (DNA): TGCGCCAGCAGTGACTGGAGCGGGGGGTCGCTCACAGATACGCAGTATTTT.

The chain couples TRBV5-1 to TRBJ1-6, with D perhaps matching TRBD1 (6 bases). Germline lookup yields CDR1 SGHRS and CDR2 YFSETQ. This CDR3 is 16 amino acids long. Trimming left V 6 bases short and J 7 bases short, with 20 bases between. The CDR3 nucleotides are TGCGCCAGCACCACGGCCCCCAGGGGCTCGAATTCACCCCTCCACTTT. Translated, it gives CASTTAPRGSNSPLHF.

This sequence joins TRBV5-4 and TRBJ2-3; 13 positions agree with TRBD2. CDR3 length: 15 amino acids. The junction had 5 bases not matched to a gene; V was cut back by 7 bases and J by 3 bases. The V gene's germline CDR1 is SGHNT and CDR2 YYREEE (reference sequence). As DNA, the CDR3 is TGTGCCAGCGCGACTAGCGGGGGGAGTACAGATACGCAGTATTTT. Translating gives CASATSGGSTDTQYF.

The rearrangement joins TRBV25-1 to TRBJ1-1, with 11 bases identical to TRBD1. V shed 1 base and J 2 bases; nucleotides not matched to a gene: 6. Per the germline V gene, CDR1 is MGHDK and CDR2 is SYGVNS. This CDR3 is 17 amino acids long. DNA for the CDR3: TGTGCCAGCAGTGAATCTCAGGGACAGGGGGTCAACACTGAAGCTTTCTTT. Protein product: CASSESQGQGVNTEAFF.

The gene calls are TRBV5-1 and TRBJ1-4, with TRBD1 identical over 8 bases. V shed 3 bases and J 4 bases; nucleotides not matched to a gene: 5. The CDR3 is 15 residues long. The germline CDR1 and CDR2 sequences are SGHRS and YFSETQ. CDR3 in amino acids: CASSSVGQGNEKLFF. Written as DNA, the CDR3 is TGCGCCAGCAGCTCGGTCGGACAGGGTAATGAAAAACTGTTTTTT.

The CDR3 is CASSEQGNPLHF. The CDR3 nucleotides are TGTGCCAGCAGTGAACAGGGTAATCCCCTCCACTTT. This chain connects TRBV6-1 to TRBJ1-6; D is possibly TRBD1 (5 bases). This CDR3 has 12 residues. Germline V lookup: CDR1 MNHNS, CDR2 SASEGT. Between the trimmed V and J ends, which lost 2 bases and 13 bases, there was a span of 9 bases.

The chain has TRBV5-1 and TRBJ1-5; 11 bases align to TRBD1. Trimming cost V 4 bases and J 6 bases; bases outside gene matches: 6. This CDR3 has 15 amino acids. Germline loops: CDR1 SGHRS, CDR2 YFSETQ. Written as DNA, the CDR3 is TGCGCCAGCAGCCAAGGACAGGGGGCCGGTCAGCCCCAGCATTTT. Its translation is CASSQGQGAGQPQHF.

The genes are TRBV5-1 and TRBJ1-4, with a possible D match to TRBD1 (5 bases). Trimming left V 1 base short and J 2 bases short, with 12 bases between. This CDR3 has 16 residues. Germline V gene sequence: CDR1 SGHRS, CDR2 YFSETQ. The CDR3 sequence is CASSLTPGFTNEKLFF. DNA of the CDR3: TGCGCCAGCAGCTTGACCCCAGGGTTCACTAATGAAAAACTGTTTTTT.

The rearrangement uses TRBV28 and TRBJ1-2; 8 bases match TRBD1. Germline loops: CDR1 MDHEN, CDR2 SYDVKM. V dropped 6 bases and J dropped 7; count of bases not matched to a gene: 13. The CDR3 runs 15 residues. The CDR3 sequence is CASSHGDRRVIGYTF. As DNA, the CDR3 is TGTGCCAGCAGCCATGGGGACAGGAGAGTTATTGGCTACACCTTC.

The V call is TRBV30, the J call TRBJ2-7; D is possibly TRBD1 (6 bases). Germline V gives CDR1 GTSNPN, CDR2 SVGIG (reference sequence). The CDR3 sequence is 13 residues long. Deletions cut 2 bases from V and 3 bases from J, with 11 bases between. This chain's CDR3 is CAWSTGRNYEQYF. The CDR3 DNA reads TGTGCCTGGAGTACAGGGCGTAACTACGAGCAGTACTTC. The whole variable domain, remainder taken from reference TRBV30 and TRBJ2-7, is SQTIHQWPATLVQPVGSPLSLECTVEGTSNPNLYWYRQAAGRGLQLLFYSVGIGQISSEVPQNLSASRPQDRQFILSSKKLLLSDSGFYLCAWSTGRNYEQYFGPGTRLTVT.